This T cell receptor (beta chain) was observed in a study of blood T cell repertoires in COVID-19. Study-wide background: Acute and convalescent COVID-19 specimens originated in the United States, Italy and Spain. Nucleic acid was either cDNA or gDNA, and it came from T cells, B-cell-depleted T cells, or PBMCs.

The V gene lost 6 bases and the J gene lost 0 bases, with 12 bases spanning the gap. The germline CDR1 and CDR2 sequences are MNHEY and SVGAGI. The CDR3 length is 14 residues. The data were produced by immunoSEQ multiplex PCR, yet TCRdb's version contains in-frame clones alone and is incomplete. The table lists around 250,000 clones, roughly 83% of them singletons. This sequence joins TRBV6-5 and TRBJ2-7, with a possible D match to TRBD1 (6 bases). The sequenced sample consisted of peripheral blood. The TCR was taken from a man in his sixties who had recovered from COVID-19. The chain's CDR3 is CASSRDTFSYEQYF. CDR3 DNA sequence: TGTGCCAGCAGCCGGGACACCTTCTCCTACGAGCAGTACTTC.